This TCR beta chain originates from a study of blood T cell repertoires in COVID-19. Study details: Acute and convalescent COVID-19 specimens originated in the United States, Italy and Spain. PBMCs, B-cell-depleted T cells, or T cells were the source of the cDNA or gDNA that made up the material.

V lost 1 base, J lost 1 base, and 8 bases lay in between. Germline-derived CDR1 and CDR2 are SGDLS and YYNGEE. CDR3 length: 14 residues. This clone has only a few counts. Generated by immunoSEQ multiplex PCR, the TCRdb table keeps only in-frame clones and is missing some. The profile shows some 200,000 clones, about 83% of them singletons. The origin of this receptor is a woman aged 25-40 years with COVID-19, enrolled during active disease. Sequenced input: peripheral blood. J is TRBJ1-1 and V is TRBV9, with unresolved D. CDR3 nucleotide sequence: TGTGCCAGCAGCGTAAGTACAAAGAACACTGAAGCTTTCTTT. Amino acids: CASSVSTKNTEAFF.